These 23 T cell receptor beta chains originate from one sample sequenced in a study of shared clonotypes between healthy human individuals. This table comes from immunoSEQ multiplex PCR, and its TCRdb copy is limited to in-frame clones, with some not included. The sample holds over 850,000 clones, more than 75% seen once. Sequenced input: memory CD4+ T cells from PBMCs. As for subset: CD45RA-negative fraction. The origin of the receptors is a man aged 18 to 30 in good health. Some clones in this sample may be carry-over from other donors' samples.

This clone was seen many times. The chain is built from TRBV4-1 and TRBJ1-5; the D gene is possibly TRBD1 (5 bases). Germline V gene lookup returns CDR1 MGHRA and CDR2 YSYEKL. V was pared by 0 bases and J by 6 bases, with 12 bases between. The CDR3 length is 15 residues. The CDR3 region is CASSQDLGVFQPQHF. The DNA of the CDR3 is TGCGCCAGCAGCCAAGATCTAGGGGTATTTCAGCCCCAGCATTTT.

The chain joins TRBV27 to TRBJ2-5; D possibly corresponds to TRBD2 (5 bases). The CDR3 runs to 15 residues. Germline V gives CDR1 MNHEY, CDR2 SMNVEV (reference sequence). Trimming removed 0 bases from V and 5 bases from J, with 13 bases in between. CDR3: CASSLSSGSWETQYF. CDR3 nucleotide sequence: TGTGCCAGCAGTTTATCATCGGGGAGCTGGGAGACCCAGTACTTC.

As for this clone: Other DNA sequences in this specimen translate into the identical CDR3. DNA of the CDR3: TGCGCCAGCAGCTTACAGGGCTCAGATACGCAGTATTTT. It specifies CASSLQGSDTQYF. V and J are TRBV5-1 and TRBJ2-3; D may be TRBD1 (6 bases). CDR3 size: 13 residues. Germline V gene data show CDR1 as SGHRS and CDR2 as YFSETQ. Trimming shortened V by 2 bases and J by 4 bases, and 8 bases separated the two germline ends.

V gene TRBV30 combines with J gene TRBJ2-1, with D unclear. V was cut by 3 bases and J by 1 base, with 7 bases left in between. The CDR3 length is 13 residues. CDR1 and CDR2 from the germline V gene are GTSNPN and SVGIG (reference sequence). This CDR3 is CAWRGRSYNEQFF. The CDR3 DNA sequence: TGTGCCTGGAGGGGAAGGTCCTACAATGAGCAGTTCTTC.

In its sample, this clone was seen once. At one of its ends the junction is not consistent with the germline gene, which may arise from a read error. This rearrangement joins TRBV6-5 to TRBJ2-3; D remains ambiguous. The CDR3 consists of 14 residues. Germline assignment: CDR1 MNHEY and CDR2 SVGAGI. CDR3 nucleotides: TGTGCCAGCAGTTACTGGCGGAGCACGGATACGCAGTATTTT. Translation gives CASSYWRSTDTQYF.

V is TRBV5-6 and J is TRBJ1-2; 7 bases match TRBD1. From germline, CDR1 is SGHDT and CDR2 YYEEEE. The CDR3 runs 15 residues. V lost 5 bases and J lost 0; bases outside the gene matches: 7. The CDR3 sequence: CASSSVRGPNYGYTF. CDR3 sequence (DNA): TGTGCCAGCAGTTCAGTTAGGGGGCCTAACTATGGCTACACCTTC.

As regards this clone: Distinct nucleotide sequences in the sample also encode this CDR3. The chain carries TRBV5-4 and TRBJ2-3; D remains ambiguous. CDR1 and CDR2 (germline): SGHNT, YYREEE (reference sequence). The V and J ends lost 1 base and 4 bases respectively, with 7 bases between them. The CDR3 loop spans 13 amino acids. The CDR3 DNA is TGTGCCAGCAGCTTGACCGGGCCAGATACGCAGTATTTT. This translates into CASSLTGPDTQYF.

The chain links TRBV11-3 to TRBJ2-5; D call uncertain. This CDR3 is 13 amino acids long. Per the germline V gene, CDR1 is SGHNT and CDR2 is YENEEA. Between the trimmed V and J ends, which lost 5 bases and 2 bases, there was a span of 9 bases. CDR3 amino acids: CASSELPQETQYF. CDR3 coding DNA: TGTGCCAGCAGCGAGCTACCGCAAGAGACCCAGTACTTC.

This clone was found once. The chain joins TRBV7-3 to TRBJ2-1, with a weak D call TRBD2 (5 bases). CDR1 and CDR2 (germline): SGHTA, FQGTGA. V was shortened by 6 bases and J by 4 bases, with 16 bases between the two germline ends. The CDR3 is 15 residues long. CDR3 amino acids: CASSPLEGGYNEQFF. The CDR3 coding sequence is TGTGCCAGCAGTCCACTGGAAGGAGGATACAATGAGCAGTTCTTC.

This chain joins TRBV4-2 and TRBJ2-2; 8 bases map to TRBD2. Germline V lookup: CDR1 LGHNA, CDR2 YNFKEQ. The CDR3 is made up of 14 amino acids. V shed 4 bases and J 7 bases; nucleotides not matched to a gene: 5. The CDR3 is CASSPGLGVGELFF. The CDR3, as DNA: TGTGCCAGCAGCCCGGGACTAGGGGTCGGGGAGCTGTTTTTT.

CDR3 in amino acids: CASSPREQNYEQYF. In nucleotides, the CDR3 is TGTGCCAGCAGCCCCCGGGAACAGAACTACGAGCAGTACTTC. V gene TRBV7-8 combines with J gene TRBJ2-7; D might be TRBD2 (5 bases). The germline gives CDR1 SGHVS, CDR2 FQNEAQ. This CDR3 contains 14 residues. The V and J ends lost 5 bases and 3 bases respectively, with 14 bases between them.

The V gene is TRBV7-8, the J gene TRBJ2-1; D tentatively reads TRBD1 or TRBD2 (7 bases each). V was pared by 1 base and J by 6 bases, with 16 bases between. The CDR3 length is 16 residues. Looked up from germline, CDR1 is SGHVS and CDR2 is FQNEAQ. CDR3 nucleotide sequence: TGTGCCAGCAGCTTAGACAGGGGAGGGTACGCCAATGAGCAGTTCTTC. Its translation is CASSLDRGGYANEQFF.

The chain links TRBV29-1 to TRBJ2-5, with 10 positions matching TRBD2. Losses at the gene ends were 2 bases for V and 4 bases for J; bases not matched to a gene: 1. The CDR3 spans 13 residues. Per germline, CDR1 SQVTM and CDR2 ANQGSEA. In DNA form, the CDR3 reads TGCAGCGTTGAACTAGCGGGAGCAGAGACCCAGTACTTC. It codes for CSVELAGAETQYF.

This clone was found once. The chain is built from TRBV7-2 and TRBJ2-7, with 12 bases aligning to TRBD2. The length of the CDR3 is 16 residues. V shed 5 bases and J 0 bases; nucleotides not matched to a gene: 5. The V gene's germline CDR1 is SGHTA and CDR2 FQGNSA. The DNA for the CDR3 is TGTGCCAGCAGCCCCCAGGGACTAGCGGGCTCCTACGAGCAGTACTTC. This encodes CASSPQGLAGSYEQYF.

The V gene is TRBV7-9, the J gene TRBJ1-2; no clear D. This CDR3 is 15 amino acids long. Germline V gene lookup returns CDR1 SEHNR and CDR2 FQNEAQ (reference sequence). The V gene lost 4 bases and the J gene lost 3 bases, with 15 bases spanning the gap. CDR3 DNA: TGTGCCAGCAGCTCTGCTACCCTCGTCCACTATGGCTACACCTTC. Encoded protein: CASSSATLVHYGYTF.

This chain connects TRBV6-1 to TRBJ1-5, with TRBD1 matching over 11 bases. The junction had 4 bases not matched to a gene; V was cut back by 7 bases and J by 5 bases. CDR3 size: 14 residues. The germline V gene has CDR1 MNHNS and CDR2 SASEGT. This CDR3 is CASTWTGGHQPQHF. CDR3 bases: TGTGCCAGCACCTGGACAGGGGGCCATCAGCCCCAGCATTTT.

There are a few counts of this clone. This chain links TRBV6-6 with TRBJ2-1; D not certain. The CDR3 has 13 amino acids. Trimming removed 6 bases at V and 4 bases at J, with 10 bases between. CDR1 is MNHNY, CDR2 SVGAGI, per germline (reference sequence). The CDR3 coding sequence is TGTGCCAGCAGACCTAGAGGATACAATGAGCAGTTCTTC. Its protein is CASRPRGYNEQFF.

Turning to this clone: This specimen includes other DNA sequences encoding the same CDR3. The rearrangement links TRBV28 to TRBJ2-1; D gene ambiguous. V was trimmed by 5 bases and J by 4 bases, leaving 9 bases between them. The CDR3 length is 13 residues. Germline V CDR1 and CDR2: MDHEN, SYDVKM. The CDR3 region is CASSPPGYNEQFF. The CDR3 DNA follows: TGTGCCAGCAGTCCACCCGGGTACAATGAGCAGTTCTTC. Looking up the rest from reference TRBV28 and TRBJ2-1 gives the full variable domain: DVKVTQSSRYLVKRTGEKVFLECVQDMDHENMFWYRQDPGLGLRLIYFSYDVKMKEKGDIPEGYSVSREKKERFSLILESASTNQTSMYLCASSPPGYNEQFFGPGTRLTVL.

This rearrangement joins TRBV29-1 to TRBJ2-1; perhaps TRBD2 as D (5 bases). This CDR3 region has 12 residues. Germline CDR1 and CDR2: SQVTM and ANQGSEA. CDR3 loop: CSGNPYGNEQFF. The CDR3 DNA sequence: TGCTCCGGGAATCCTTACGGAAATGAGCAGTTCTTC.

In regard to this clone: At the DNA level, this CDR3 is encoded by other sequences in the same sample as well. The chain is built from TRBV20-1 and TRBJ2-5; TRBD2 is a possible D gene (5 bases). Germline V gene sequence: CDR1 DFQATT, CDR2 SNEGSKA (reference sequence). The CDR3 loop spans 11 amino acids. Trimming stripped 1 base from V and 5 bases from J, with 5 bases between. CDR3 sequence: CSARGGETQYF. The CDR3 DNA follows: TGCAGTGCTAGAGGCGGGGAGACCCAGTACTTC.

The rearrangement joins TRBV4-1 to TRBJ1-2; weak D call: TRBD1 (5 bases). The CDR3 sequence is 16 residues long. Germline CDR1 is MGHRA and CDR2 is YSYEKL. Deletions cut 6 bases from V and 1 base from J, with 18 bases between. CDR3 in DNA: TGCGCCAGCAGTTGGGACGGCGGCGGTCTTAACTATGGCTACACCTTC. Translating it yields CASSWDGGGLNYGYTF.

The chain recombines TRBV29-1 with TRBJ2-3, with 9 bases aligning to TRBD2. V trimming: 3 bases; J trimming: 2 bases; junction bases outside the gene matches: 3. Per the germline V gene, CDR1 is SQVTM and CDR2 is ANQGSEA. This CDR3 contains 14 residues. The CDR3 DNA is TGCAGCGTTGAGGGACTAGCTGTCACAGATACGCAGTATTTT. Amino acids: CSVEGLAVTDTQYF.

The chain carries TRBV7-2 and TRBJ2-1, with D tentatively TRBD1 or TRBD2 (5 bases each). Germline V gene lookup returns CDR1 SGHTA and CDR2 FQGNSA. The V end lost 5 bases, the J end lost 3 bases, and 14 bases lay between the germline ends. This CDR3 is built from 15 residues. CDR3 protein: CASSPRDPRYNEQFF. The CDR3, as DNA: TGTGCCAGCAGCCCCCGGGACCCGCGCTACAATGAGCAGTTCTTC. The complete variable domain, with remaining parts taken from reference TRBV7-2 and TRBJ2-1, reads GAGVSQSPSNKVTEKGKDVELRCDPISGHTALYWYRQSLGQGLEFLIYFQGNSAPDKSGLPSDRFSAERTGGSVSTLTIQRTQQEDSAVYLCASSPRDPRYNEQFFGPGTRLTVL.